This T cell receptor (beta chain) comes out of a study of blood T cell repertoires in COVID-19. Here immunoSEQ multiplex PCR was the method, and the copy in TCRdb shows in-frame clones only, minus some. The data contain about 250,000 clones, roughly 89% of them seen just once; the ten biggest clones take up approximately 2.8%. The V gene's germline CDR1 is SEHNR and CDR2 FQNEAQ (reference sequence). The CDR3 totals 13 residues. The germline V and J ends were trimmed by 1 base and 3 bases, with 6 bases remaining between them. The sample was PBMCs or T cells enriched from blood (not recorded which). The chain recombines TRBV7-9 with TRBJ2-5; D remains ambiguous. The sequence was collected from a woman in her 30s with acute COVID-19. The CDR3, as DNA: TGTGCCAGCAGCTTAGACGCGAAAGAGACCCAGTACTTC. It translates to CASSLDAKETQYF.